Below are 19 T cell receptor beta chains sequenced from a single sample in a study of CD8 T cells in Susac syndrome. Random-hexamer reverse transcription was applied to roughly 0.5 to 1 ug RNA. TCRdb used MiXCR to reprocess the immunoSEQ multiplex PCR reads, holding one entry per CDR3 protein. The sample has around 150,000 distinct CDR3 sequences; just under 95% are singletons. The specimen was CD8+ T cells from PBMCs. These receptors came from a human donor with Susac syndrome.

CDR3 residues: CASSPKGAYEQYF. The CDR3 nucleotides read TGTGCCAGCAGCCCTAAAGGGGCCTACGAGCAGTACTTC. The J gene is TRBJ2-7, the V gene TRBV9; tentatively, D is TRBD1 (5 bases). This CDR3 is built from 13 residues. V lost 4 bases to trimming and J lost 2 bases, with 10 bases between them. CDR1 SGDLS and CDR2 YYNGEE come from the germline V gene.

This chain uses TRBV20-1 with TRBJ2-7; no clear D. The CDR3 runs 14 residues. CDR1 is DFQATT, CDR2 SNEGSKA, per germline (reference sequence). V lost 1 base to trimming and J lost 2 bases, with 12 bases between them. The CDR3 here is CSARGDLRPYEQYF. The CDR3 coding sequence is TGCAGTGCTAGAGGTGACTTGCGACCCTACGAGCAGTACTTC.

V and J are TRBV29-1 and TRBJ2-1; D not resolved. The CDR3 covers 11 residues. Germline V CDR1 and CDR2: SQVTM, ANQGSEA. The CDR3 sequence: CSEEKGNEQFF. The CDR3 coding sequence is TGCAGTGAGGAGAAAGGGAATGAGCAGTTCTTC.

The V and J genes are TRBV5-1 and TRBJ2-7; D is tentatively TRBD1 or TRBD2 (5 bases each). Trimming left V 5 bases short and J 7 bases short, with 10 bases between. The CDR3 runs to 11 residues. Germline CDR1 and CDR2: SGHRS and YFSETQ. The CDR3 nucleotides read TGCGCCAGCAGAGGGACCAATGAGCAGTACTTC. Translated, it gives CASRGTNEQYF.

The chain has TRBV6-5 and TRBJ1-5, with D unclear. The CDR3 loop spans 13 amino acids. Trimming removed 6 bases at V and 7 bases at J, with 13 bases between. Germline V gene lookup returns CDR1 MNHEY and CDR2 SVGAGI. The chain's CDR3 is CASRAALGQPQHF. The CDR3 DNA sequence: TGTGCCAGCAGGGCGGCCCTCGGGCAGCCCCAGCATTTT.

The CDR3 coding sequence is TGTGCCAGCAGCGTAGACGGGGGCAATGAAAAACTGTTTTTT. This sequence encodes CASSVDGGNEKLFF. This chain uses TRBV9 with TRBJ1-4, with a tentative D call TRBD1 (6 bases). Germline CDR1 is SGDLS and CDR2 is YYNGEE. The CDR3 consists of 14 residues. Trimming removed 0 bases from V and 5 bases from J, with 8 bases in between.

The chain employs TRBV9 and TRBJ2-5, with TRBD1 as a possible D gene (6 bases). CDR3 length: 14 residues. The ends were cut back, 4 bases at V and 1 base at J, with 11 bases in the middle. Germline V gives CDR1 SGDLS, CDR2 YYNGEE. The CDR3 spells CASSPGQTQETQYF. The DNA for the CDR3 is TGTGCCAGCAGCCCCGGACAGACCCAAGAGACCCAGTACTTC.

This sequence joins TRBV6-1 and TRBJ1-5; 8 nucleotides line up with TRBD1. The germline CDR1 and CDR2 sequences are MNHNS and SASEGT. V shed 3 bases and J 6 bases; nucleotides not matched to a gene: 4. The CDR3 is made up of 14 amino acids. The CDR3: CASSELTGVQPQHF. The CDR3 DNA reads TGTGCCAGCAGTGAGTTGACAGGGGTTCAGCCCCAGCATTTT.

This chain joins TRBV15 and TRBJ2-3; D may be TRBD2 (7 bases). Germline-derived CDR1 and CDR2 are LNHNV and YYDKDF (reference sequence). Deletions cut 9 bases from V and 6 bases from J, with 22 bases between. The CDR3 sequence is 15 residues long. CDR3 in DNA: TGTGCCACTTCCCAAAGAGGGGGGGCGTTTGATACGCAGTATTTT. Amino acids: CATSQRGGAFDTQYF.

The gene calls are TRBV29-1 and TRBJ2-2; D is perhaps TRBD1 (5 bases). The V gene's germline CDR1 is SQVTM and CDR2 ANQGSEA. V was trimmed by 5 bases and J by 7 bases, leaving 17 bases between them. The CDR3 has 14 amino acids. The CDR3 DNA reads as TGCAGCGTTTTAGGAACAGGTCTCGTCGGGGAGCTGTTTTTT. Protein sequence: CSVLGTGLVGELFF.

The genes are TRBV12-3 or TRBV12-4 and TRBJ1-1; D is undetermined. Trimming took 2 bases from V and 1 from J, leaving 8 bases between them. The CDR3 is 14 amino acids. CDR3: CASSLIGGNTEAFF. The CDR3 DNA follows: TGTGCCAGCAGTTTAATCGGAGGGAACACTGAAGCTTTCTTT.

The CDR3 DNA reads as TGTGCCAGCAGCTTGGGATACAGGGATGAAGCTTTCTTT. It specifies CASSLGYRDEAFF. This chain joins TRBV5-6 and TRBJ1-1, with a possible D match to TRBD1 (6 bases). The CDR3 consists of 13 residues. Deletions cut 0 bases from V and 7 bases from J, with 10 bases between. CDR1 SGHDT and CDR2 YYEEEE come from the germline V gene.

The sample holds one count of this clonotype. In nucleotides, the CDR3 is TGTGCCAGCAGTGGAGGACAGCCCTACTATGGCTACACCTTC. Translation: CASSGGQPYYGYTF. The J gene is TRBJ1-2, the V gene TRBV25-1; tentative D call: TRBD1 (6 bases). The CDR3 runs to 14 residues. Trimming took 4 bases from V and 3 from J, leaving 12 bases between them. Germline V gene sequence: CDR1 MGHDK, CDR2 SYGVNS.

V and J are TRBV2 and TRBJ1-5; 12 nucleotides align to TRBD1. The CDR3 covers 15 residues. The trim removed 6 bases at V and 3 bases at J, leaving 3 bases unmatched. Germline V CDR1 and CDR2: SNHLY, FYNNEI. The CDR3 DNA reads as TGTGCCAGCAGGGGGGACAGGGGGCCCAATCAGCCCCAGCATTTT. Protein sequence: CASRGDRGPNQPQHF.

The chain uses TRBV12-3 or TRBV12-4 and TRBJ1-5; D remains ambiguous. Trimming took off 6 bases at V and 0 bases at J, with 6 bases between the two ends. The CDR3 has 13 residues. The CDR3 loop reads CASREYSNQPQHF. In nucleotides, the CDR3 is TGTGCCAGCAGGGAGTATAGCAATCAGCCCCAGCATTTT.

A few counts support this clonotype. An end of the junction differs from the germline gene, which may be a read error. CDR3 loop: CASSSGGYNEQFF. The CDR3 DNA follows: TGTGCTAGCAGCTCAGGGGGATACAATGAGCAGTTCTTC. The chain links TRBV27 to TRBJ2-1, with 7 positions matching TRBD1. The germline CDR1 and CDR2 sequences are MNHEY and SMNVEV (reference sequence). This CDR3 is 13 amino acids long.

The V gene is TRBV7-6, the J gene TRBJ2-1; 10 nucleotides match TRBD2. The V gene end was trimmed by 5 bases and the J gene end by 8 bases; junction bases not matched to a gene: 9. Germline-derived CDR1 and CDR2 are SGHVS and FNYEAQ. This CDR3 is built from 15 residues. The CDR3 loop is CASSPRPAGGYEQFF. In nucleotides, the CDR3 is TGTGCCAGCAGCCCTCGGCCAGCGGGAGGGTATGAGCAGTTCTTC.

V and J are TRBV10-3 and TRBJ1-5; D perhaps matches TRBD1 (5 bases). CDR3 length: 15 amino acids. Trimming removed 1 base from V and 1 base from J, with 8 bases in between. In germline, CDR1 is ENHRY, CDR2 SYGVKD. The CDR3 DNA reads as TGTGCCATCAGTGAGTGGGGGACCAGCAATCAGCCCCAGCATTTT. Encoded protein: CAISEWGTSNQPQHF.

The J gene is TRBJ1-2, the V gene TRBV20-1, with D possibly TRBD1 on 6 matching bases. The CDR3 contains 13 residues. V was pared by 6 bases and J by 3 bases, with 14 bases between. Germline CDR1 reads DFQATT; CDR2 reads SNEGSKA (reference sequence). CDR3: CSAQGGDHYGYTF. CDR3 nucleotide sequence: TGCAGTGCCCAAGGGGGGGACCACTATGGCTACACCTTC.